The clone carrying this TCR beta chain was detected only a few times. Its target is not known. The source of the sample is a study of PD-1 blockade in mismatch repair-deficient tumors. Looking at the study overall: Patients had about a dozen mismatch repair-deficient cancer types and were previously treated and progressing. Whole-study findings and limits: Rapid post-treatment expansion, then contraction, generally preceding radiologic response, marked tumor-resident clones.

Trimming cost V 2 bases and J 2 bases; bases outside gene matches: 5. The CDR3 contains 15 residues. CDR1 is MNHEY, CDR2 SMNVEV, per germline (reference sequence). The repertoire was sequenced with immunoSEQ multiplex PCR; TCRdb's copy has only in-frame clones and lacks some. This table holds about 39,000 clones, 65% to 85% found once. The sequences come from PBMCs, collected roughly nine months after starting pembrolizumab. V usage is TRBV27 and J usage is TRBJ2-7; 8 nucleotides align to TRBD2. This sequence was found in an adult with mismatch repair-deficient cancer. The CDR3, as DNA: TGTGCCAGCAGTTTAGTGGCTAGCGGGCCCTACGAGCAGTACTTC. This translates into CASSLVASGPYEQYF.